A single sample gave rise to the 3 T cell receptor beta chains below, sequenced in a study of cytomegalovirus exposure and HLA in healthy donors. Sequencing was performed with immunoSEQ multiplex PCR; in TCRdb, only in-frame clones are kept and a portion is missing. The data contain about 220,000 clones, roughly 88% of them singletons. What was sequenced was PBMCs. These receptors all stem from a woman aged 18-30 years in good health and CMV-seronegative.

This chain connects TRBV6-1 to TRBJ1-2; no clear D gene. The ends were cut back, 1 base at V and 6 bases at J, with 9 bases in the middle. From germline, CDR1 is MNHNS and CDR2 SASEGT. This CDR3 is built from 13 residues. The CDR3 sequence: CASSEVRRHGYTF. In DNA form, the CDR3 reads TGTGCCAGCAGTGAAGTTCGGAGGCATGGCTACACCTTC.

This sequence joins TRBV4-1 and TRBJ2-1; 7 bases are a match to TRBD2. Germline V CDR1 and CDR2: MGHRA, YSYEKL. The CDR3 is 14 amino acids. The trim removed 1 base at V and 7 bases at J, leaving 4 bases unmatched. CDR3: CASSQALAVNEQFF. The CDR3 DNA reads as TGCGCCAGCAGCCAAGCCCTAGCGGTGAATGAGCAGTTCTTC.

The chain has TRBV30 and TRBJ1-1, with a weak D call TRBD1 (5 bases). The CDR3 extends over 13 amino acids. Per the germline V gene, CDR1 is GTSNPN and CDR2 is SVGIG (reference sequence). V lost 7 bases and J 3 bases, leaving 15 bases between the germline ends. CDR3 residues: CAFLSGFYTEAFF. DNA of the CDR3: TGTGCCTTTTTATCAGGGTTTTACACTGAAGCTTTCTTT.